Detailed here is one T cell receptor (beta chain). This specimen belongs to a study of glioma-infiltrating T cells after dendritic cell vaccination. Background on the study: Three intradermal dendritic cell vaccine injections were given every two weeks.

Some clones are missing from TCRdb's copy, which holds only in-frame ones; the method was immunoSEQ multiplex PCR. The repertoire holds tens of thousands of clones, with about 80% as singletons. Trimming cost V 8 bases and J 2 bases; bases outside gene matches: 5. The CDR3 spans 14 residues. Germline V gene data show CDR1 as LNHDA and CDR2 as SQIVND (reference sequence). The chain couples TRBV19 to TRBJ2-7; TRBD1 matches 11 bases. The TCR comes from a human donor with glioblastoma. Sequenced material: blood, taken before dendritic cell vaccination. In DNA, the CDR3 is TGTGCCAGTCATATGGGACAGGGGGCCTACGAGCAGTACGTC. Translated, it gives CASHMGQGAYEQYV.